The 27 T cell receptor beta chains below all came from one sample that was sequenced in a study of OX40 agonist ivuxolimab in advanced cancers. Using immunoSEQ multiplex PCR, the repertoire was profiled, and TCRdb retains in-frame clones only, with some absent. Among 45,000 to 60,000 clones listed, roughly nine tenths were seen once. The source material was CD4+ or CD8+ T cells sorted from blood, sampled in a trial of the OX40 agonist ivuxolimab. All receptors come from an adult with an advanced solid tumor such as melanoma, head and neck, liver or kidney cancer.

V usage is TRBV5-1 and J usage is TRBJ1-2, with D perhaps matching TRBD1 (6 bases). CDR3 size: 13 residues. V was cut by 4 bases and J by 8 bases, with 15 bases left in between. CDR1 and CDR2 from the germline V gene are SGHRS and YFSETQ. In DNA, the CDR3 is TGCGCCAGCAGCGAACAGGGTTCTGAAGGCTACACCTTC. It specifies CASSEQGSEGYTF.

The V call is TRBV2, the J call TRBJ2-3; D gene uncertain. This CDR3 is built from 17 residues. CDR1 and CDR2 from the germline V gene are SNHLY and FYNNEI. V was shortened by 3 bases and J by 2 bases, with 18 bases between the two germline ends. The CDR3 nucleotides read TGTGCCAGCAGTGATATGAGTTGGGTCCGCTTCACAGATACGCAGTATTTT. Residues: CASSDMSWVRFTDTQYF. Together with reference TRBV2 and TRBJ2-3, the CDR3 gives the full variable domain: EPEVTQTPSHQVTQMGQEVILRCVPISNHLYFYWYRQILGQKVEFLVSFYNNEISEKSEIFDDQFSVERPDGSNFTLKIRSTKLEDSAMYFCASSDMSWVRFTDTQYFGPGTRLTVL.

CDR3 bases: TGTGCCAGCAGTCCCCAAGAGGGCTGGGAGCAGTACTTC. It codes for CASSPQEGWEQYF. The genes are TRBV27 and TRBJ2-7, with a possible D match to TRBD2 (5 bases). With 5 bases removed from V and 7 bases from J, the gap between germline ends came to 15 bases. This CDR3 has 13 amino acids. Germline CDR1 MNHEY, CDR2 SMNVEV (reference sequence).

The CDR3 DNA is TGTGCCAGCAGCTTTTTATACAGGTCGAGGCAATCATACGAGCAGTACTTC. Translating it yields CASSFLYRSRQSYEQYF. This chain links TRBV5-5 with TRBJ2-7; D is perhaps TRBD1 (5 bases). Trimming left V 2 bases short and J 4 bases short, with 22 bases between. The CDR3 loop spans 17 amino acids. Germline CDR1 is SGHKS and CDR2 is YYEKEE (reference sequence).

The chain recombines TRBV27 with TRBJ2-3; D possibly corresponds to TRBD2 (7 bases). The germline CDR1 and CDR2 sequences are MNHEY and SMNVEV (reference sequence). Trimming took 6 bases from V and 4 from J, leaving 14 bases between them. The CDR3 consists of 14 residues. CDR3 DNA: TGTGCCAGCAGCCCATGGGGGGGGCCAGATACGCAGTATTTT. Translated: CASSPWGGPDTQYF.

This clone appeared once. The CDR3 spells CASGLNTGELFF. The DNA of the CDR3 is TGTGCCAGCGGTCTTAACACCGGGGAGCTGTTTTTT. The chain uses TRBV7-9 and TRBJ2-2; D gene ambiguous. The CDR3 extends over 12 amino acids. The germline V gene encodes CDR1 SEHNR and CDR2 FQNEAQ (reference sequence). Trimming stripped 8 bases from V and 2 bases from J, with 6 bases between.

This rearrangement joins TRBV28 to TRBJ2-7; the match to TRBD2 covers 9 bases. This CDR3 region has 17 residues. CDR1 is MDHEN, CDR2 SYDVKM, per germline. Trimming at V came to 4 bases and at J to 3 bases, leaving 13 bases not matched to a gene. This chain's CDR3 is CASSSSSPAGGFYEQYF. The DNA of the CDR3 is TGTGCCAGCAGTTCCTCTTCCCCGGCGGGGGGGTTCTACGAGCAGTACTTC.

The V call is TRBV10-3, the J call TRBJ1-5; D gene unclear. This CDR3 spans 14 amino acids. V lost 2 bases and J 6 bases, leaving 11 bases between the germline ends. Germline lookup yields CDR1 ENHRY and CDR2 SYGVKD. The CDR3 sequence: CAISEAGLSQPQHF. The CDR3 DNA reads as TGTGCCATCAGTGAGGCCGGGCTCTCTCAGCCCCAGCATTTT.

This clone was found once. The chain recombines TRBV4-2 with TRBJ2-3; D is unresolved. The CDR3 is 11 residues long. Germline-derived CDR1 and CDR2 are LGHNA and YNFKEQ. V gave up 2 bases and J gave up 6 bases, with 3 bases separating them. The CDR3 DNA sequence: TGTGCCAGCAGCCAAAAGGATACGCAGTATTTT. Translating gives CASSQKDTQYF.

This clone was picked up one time. V usage is TRBV5-6 and J usage is TRBJ2-6; the match to TRBD1 covers 8 bases. V lost 2 bases, J lost 3 bases, and 7 bases stayed unmatched. This CDR3 contains 17 residues. The germline CDR1 and CDR2 sequences are SGHDT and YYEEEE. The CDR3 sequence is CASSFRQGALGANVLTF. The CDR3 nucleotides are TGTGCCAGCAGCTTTAGGCAGGGGGCGCTTGGGGCCAACGTCCTGACTTTC.

This chain links TRBV5-4 with TRBJ1-2, with TRBD1 matching over 10 bases. The ends lost 3 bases at V and 1 base at J; junction bases unmatched: 6. Germline V gives CDR1 SGHNT, CDR2 YYREEE (reference sequence). The CDR3 covers 16 residues. CDR3 in amino acids: CASSSGQGPSNYGYTF. Here the CDR3 DNA reads TGTGCCAGCAGCTCGGGACAGGGGCCTAGTAACTATGGCTACACCTTC.

The V call is TRBV5-1, the J call TRBJ1-6; 7 bases map to TRBD1. V dropped 4 bases and J dropped 9; count of bases not matched to a gene: 13. The CDR3 contains 16 residues. Germline V CDR1 and CDR2: SGHRS, YFSETQ. The CDR3 sequence is CASSGVGRGRGSPLHF. Written as DNA, the CDR3 is TGCGCCAGCAGCGGCGTGGGGAGGGGGCGCGGTTCACCCCTCCACTTT.

This clone was seen only once. Other DNA sequences in the sample encode the same CDR3. V usage is TRBV6-5 and J usage is TRBJ2-7; D remains unclear. Trimming removed 0 bases from V and 4 bases from J, with 7 bases in between. This CDR3 is 13 amino acids long. Germline assignment: CDR1 MNHEY and CDR2 SVGAGI. The CDR3 sequence is CASSYSRDYEQYF. In DNA form, the CDR3 reads TGTGCCAGCAGTTACTCACGCGATTACGAGCAGTACTTC.

This chain uses TRBV5-1 with TRBJ1-4; D call uncertain. The ends were cut back, 1 base at V and 2 bases at J, with 6 bases in the middle. The germline gives CDR1 SGHRS, CDR2 YFSETQ. The CDR3 length is 14 residues. The DNA for the CDR3 is TGCGCCAGCAGCTTGTTAAGTACTAATGAAAAACTGTTTTTT. Amino acids: CASSLLSTNEKLFF.

This clone was picked up one time. CDR3 residues: CASSQGFYEQYF. In DNA form, the CDR3 reads TGCGCCAGCAGCCAAGGGTTCTACGAGCAGTACTTC. The genes are TRBV4-1 and TRBJ2-7; D remains ambiguous. This CDR3 spans 12 amino acids. Germline V gene data show CDR1 as MGHRA and CDR2 as YSYEKL. V lost 1 base and J lost 3, with 4 bases in between.

This sequence joins TRBV27 and TRBJ1-5; D may be TRBD1 (6 bases). The CDR3 spans 15 residues. V was shortened by 4 bases and J by 7 bases, with 17 bases between the two germline ends. Germline V gene sequence: CDR1 MNHEY, CDR2 SMNVEV (reference sequence). CDR3 nucleotides: TGTGCCAGCAGTTCTCTGGAAGGGGGACGGCAGCCCCAGCATTTT. Translating gives CASSSLEGGRQPQHF.

V usage is TRBV5-4 and J usage is TRBJ2-1; D tentatively fits TRBD1 or TRBD2 (7 bases each). The V gene lost 1 base and the J gene lost 7 bases, with 15 bases spanning the gap. This CDR3 contains 15 residues. CDR1 is SGHNT, CDR2 YYREEE, per germline (reference sequence). Here the CDR3 reads CASSLQAGGGNEQFF. Written as DNA, the CDR3 is TGTGCCAGCAGCTTGCAGGCAGGGGGGGGTAATGAGCAGTTCTTC.

The DNA for the CDR3 is TGCGCCAGCAGCCTCGTCCCGGGACAAAATGAAAAACTGTTTTTT. This translates into CASSLVPGQNEKLFF. This chain joins TRBV5-1 and TRBJ1-4; D perhaps matches TRBD1 (6 bases). V was shortened by 4 bases and J by 5 bases, with 15 bases between the two germline ends. CDR1 and CDR2 (germline): SGHRS, YFSETQ. The CDR3 consists of 15 residues.

The chain joins TRBV5-1 to TRBJ2-2, with D possibly matching TRBD2 (6 bases). The ends were cut back, 5 bases at V and 1 base at J, with 12 bases in the middle. CDR1 and CDR2 (germline): SGHRS, YFSETQ. This CDR3 has 15 amino acids. CDR3 amino acids: CASRSGGVNTGELFF. CDR3 coding DNA: TGCGCCAGCAGGAGTGGCGGGGTGAACACCGGGGAGCTGTTTTTT.

This chain links TRBV5-5 with TRBJ1-1; maybe TRBD1 (5 bases). The CDR3 runs 16 residues. Germline values: CDR1 SGHKS, CDR2 YYEKEE (reference sequence). The V and J ends lost 0 bases and 0 bases respectively, with 12 bases between them. CDR3 nucleotides: TGTGCCAGCAGCTTGGCCGGGCAGGGTTTGAACACTGAAGCTTTCTTT. Translation gives CASSLAGQGLNTEAFF.

V usage is TRBV10-3 and J usage is TRBJ2-2; TRBD2 is a possible D gene (5 bases). The CDR3 contains 18 residues. Between the trimmed V and J ends, which lost 3 bases and 0 bases, there was a span of 17 bases. Per the germline V gene, CDR1 is ENHRY and CDR2 is SYGVKD. CDR3 nucleotides: TGTGCCATCAGTGACCAACTCGGGGAGTACGCGAACACCGGGGAGCTGTTTTTT. This translates into CAISDQLGEYANTGELFF.

The rearrangement links TRBV10-3 to TRBJ1-1; possibly TRBD1 for D (5 bases). This CDR3 spans 13 amino acids. The germline V gene has CDR1 ENHRY and CDR2 SYGVKD. The CDR3 DNA follows: TGTGCGCTTAGGAATCAGGGCGGTTCTGAAGCTTTCTTT. It codes for CALRNQGGSEAFF.

The V call is TRBV4-1, the J call TRBJ1-2; no reliable D call. CDR1 and CDR2 (germline): MGHRA, YSYEKL. The CDR3 loop spans 13 amino acids. V was clipped by 4 bases and J by 5 bases, with 11 bases between them. The CDR3 is CASSPLKEYGYTF. The CDR3 DNA is TGCGCCAGCAGCCCACTCAAAGAGTATGGCTACACCTTC.

J is TRBJ1-1 and V is TRBV7-9; D is uncertain. CDR1 is SEHNR, CDR2 FQNEAQ, per germline (reference sequence). Trimming stripped 5 bases from V and 1 base from J, with 8 bases between. The CDR3 covers 13 residues. CDR3 residues: CASSPGQNTEAFF. The CDR3 DNA is TGTGCCAGCAGCCCCGGGCAGAACACTGAAGCTTTCTTT.

The chain recombines TRBV27 with TRBJ1-1; D possibly corresponds to TRBD1 (6 bases). The V end lost 6 bases, the J end lost 4 bases, and 18 bases lay between the germline ends. Looked up from germline, CDR1 is MNHEY and CDR2 is SMNVEV (reference sequence). The CDR3 covers 15 residues. In DNA, the CDR3 is TGTGCCAGCAGCCCTGTAGGGGGACGGCCCACTGAAGCTTTCTTT. Protein: CASSPVGGRPTEAFF.

V is TRBV10-1 and J is TRBJ2-7; no firm D call. Germline assignment: CDR1 WNHNN and CDR2 SYGVQD (reference sequence). V dropped 6 bases and J dropped 6 bases, with 15 bases sitting between them. The CDR3 runs 13 residues. Here the CDR3 DNA reads TGCGCCAGCAGCCAGAGCCTGGGGTCCGAGCAGTACTTC. As protein: CASSQSLGSEQYF.

The rearrangement joins TRBV15 to TRBJ1-1, with D tentatively TRBD1 (5 bases). CDR1 and CDR2 (germline): LNHNV, YYDKDF (reference sequence). The V gene lost 4 bases and the J gene lost 1 base, with 13 bases spanning the gap. The CDR3 length is 15 residues. This CDR3 reads CATSISGTANTEAFF. For the CDR3, the DNA is TGTGCCACCAGCATCTCCGGGACGGCGAACACTGAAGCTTTCTTT. The full variable domain, its missing parts supplied by reference TRBV15 and TRBJ1-1, is DAMVIQNPRYQVTQFGKPVTLSCSQTLNHNVMYWYQQKSSQAPKLLFHYYDKDFNNEADTPDNFQSRRPNTSFCFLDIRSPGLGDTAMYLCATSISGTANTEAFFGQGTRLTVV.